What follows is one T cell receptor (beta chain) and its context. What it recognizes is unknown. The junction departs from germline at one end; a sequencing error may be responsible. CDR1 is DFQATT and CDR2 is SNEGSKA in the germline V gene (reference sequence). The CDR3 covers 17 residues. Healthy Caucasians from Russia aged about 6 to 95 served as donors. This specimen comes from a study of blood T cells in healthy people across ages. A second PCR, run for roughly 7 to 11 cycles, used a sample-barcoded 5' primer plus a J-beta primer mix. Each CDR3 protein is one row after TCRdb ran MiXCR on the 5' RACE reads. The table includes some 1.4 million distinct CDR3 sequences, roughly 45% detected once. Overall study findings and caveats: The study found TCR beta diversity correlated strongly with naive T cell percentage.

Sequences were obtained from blood. The receptor comes from a woman aged 18 to 35 in good health. This rearrangement joins TRBV20-1 to TRBJ2-1; TRBD2 matches 9 bases. The CDR3 loop reads CSARDPQSGGGANAQFF. CDR3 bases: TGCAGTGCTAGAGATCCCCAATCGGGCGGGGGGGCAAATGCGCAGTTCTTC.